This T cell receptor (beta chain) was recorded in a study of blood T cell repertoires in COVID-19. V lost 1 base to trimming and J lost 1 base; unmatched junction nucleotides: 2. Per germline, CDR1 SEHNR and CDR2 FQNEAQ (reference sequence). This CDR3 is 15 amino acids long. Libraries were prepared by immunoSEQ multiplex PCR; TCRdb keeps only in-frame clonotypes and omits some of them. The sample carries roughly 330,000 clones, more than 70% recorded once. The source of this sequence is a woman younger than 45 who had recovered from COVID-19. Sequenced sample: PBMCs or T cells enriched from blood (not recorded which). This sequence joins TRBV7-9 and TRBJ2-3; 7 bases align to TRBD2. The CDR3 spells CASSLVGLGTDTQYF. CDR3 sequence (DNA): TGTGCCAGCAGCTTAGTAGGACTAGGCACAGATACGCAGTATTTT. Full variable domain (rest looked up from reference TRBV7-9 and TRBJ2-3): DTGVSQNPRHKITKRGQNVTFRCDPISEHNRLYWYRQTLGQGPEFLTYFQNEAQLEKSRLLSDRFSAERPKGSFSTLEIQRTEQGDSAMYLCASSLVGLGTDTQYFGPGTRLTVL.